The 17 T cell receptor beta chains below come from one sample, sequenced in a study of immune evolution from preneoplasia to lung adenocarcinoma. The assay was immunoSEQ multiplex PCR, and TCRdb's table has in-frame clones only and misses some. The sample holds several thousand clones; 75% to 90% are singletons and the top ten take over 4%. Specimen: FFPE invasive lung adenocarcinoma tissue. Receptors originate from a person aged 50-75 years with lung adenocarcinoma.

The CDR3 sequence: CASSGGLYEGTPEAFF. The CDR3 bases are TGTGCCAGCTCAGGGGGGTTATACGAGGGTACGCCTGAAGCTTTCTTT. The chain carries TRBV18 and TRBJ1-1; the D gene is possibly TRBD1 (5 bases). This CDR3 has 16 residues. The V gene lost 5 bases and the J gene lost 6 bases, with 22 bases spanning the gap. Germline V gene data show CDR1 as KGHSH and CDR2 as LQKENI.

This sequence joins TRBV2 and TRBJ1-5, with D hard to call. Trimming removed 0 bases at V and 5 bases at J, with 11 bases between. CDR1 is SNHLY, CDR2 FYNNEI, per germline. The CDR3 is 15 amino acids. DNA of the CDR3: TGTGCCAGCAGTGAAGCAGGCGGGAGTCATCAGCCCCAGCATTTT. Translating gives CASSEAGGSHQPQHF.

The chain employs TRBV20-1 and TRBJ1-2; a possible D gene is TRBD1 (6 bases). CDR1 is DFQATT and CDR2 is SNEGSKA in the germline V gene (reference sequence). This CDR3 region has 11 residues. V lost 5 bases to trimming and J lost 4 bases, with 8 bases between them. CDR3 loop: CSAPGAYGYTF. The CDR3 DNA is TGCAGTGCTCCAGGGGCCTATGGCTACACCTTC.

The chain combines TRBV5-5 with TRBJ2-2; TRBD1 matches at 7 bases. V was pared by 3 bases and J by 1 base, with 6 bases of the junction left unmatched. Germline V lookup: CDR1 SGHKS, CDR2 YYEKEE (reference sequence). The CDR3 covers 16 residues. The CDR3 protein is CASSSSRDRNTGELFF. The CDR3 DNA reads TGTGCCAGCAGCTCAAGCCGGGACAGGAACACCGGGGAGCTGTTTTTT. Filled out from reference TRBV5-5 and TRBJ2-2, the complete variable domain reads DAGVTQSPTHLIKTRGQQVTLRCSPISGHKSVSWYQQVLGQGPQFIFQYYEKEERGRGNFPDRFSARQFPNYSSELNVNALLLGDSALYLCASSSSRDRNTGELFFGEGSRLTVL.

The chain is built from TRBV11-3 and TRBJ2-5; 10 positions match TRBD1. J was trimmed by 5 bases and V by 5 bases; bases with no gene match: 8. Per the germline V gene, CDR1 is SGHNT and CDR2 is YENEEA. The CDR3 length is 15 residues. CDR3 residues: CASSLRQGASETQYF. Here the CDR3 DNA reads TGTGCCAGCAGCCTGCGACAGGGGGCGAGTGAGACCCAGTACTTC.

The chain carries TRBV28 and TRBJ1-2, with no clear D. The germline V gene encodes CDR1 MDHEN and CDR2 SYDVKM. This CDR3 is 13 amino acids long. V was pared by 3 bases and J by 7 bases, with 12 bases between. The CDR3 nucleotides read TGTGCCAGCAGTTTCCGTCCTTACGGTGGCTACACCTTC. Its protein product is CASSFRPYGGYTF.

J is TRBJ2-6 and V is TRBV15, with TRBD1 identical over 8 bases. Germline CDR1 reads LNHNV; CDR2 reads YYDKDF (reference sequence). J was trimmed by 4 bases and V by 3 bases; bases with no gene match: 2. This CDR3 is 15 amino acids long. Here the CDR3 DNA reads TGTGCCACCAGCAGGGACAGGGCCGGGGCCAACGTCCTGACTTTC. The encoded protein is CATSRDRAGANVLTF. The full variable domain, its missing parts supplied by reference TRBV15 and TRBJ2-6, is DAMVIQNPRYQVTQFGKPVTLSCSQTLNHNVMYWYQQKSSQAPKLLFHYYDKDFNNEADTPDNFQSRRPNTSFCFLDIRSPGLGDTAMYLCATSRDRAGANVLTFGAGSRLTVL.

The chain has TRBV11-2 and TRBJ2-1, with D tentatively TRBD2 (5 bases). Per germline, CDR1 SGHAT and CDR2 FQNNGV. CDR3 length: 15 residues. Trimming removed 4 bases at V and 4 bases at J, with 14 bases between. Written as DNA, the CDR3 is TGTGCCAGCAGCTACCGGGGAGCCCTTTACAATGAGCAGTTCTTC. This sequence encodes CASSYRGALYNEQFF.

This clone was seen only once. J is TRBJ2-7 and V is TRBV28; 8 nucleotides align to TRBD2. The V gene end was trimmed by 6 bases and the J gene end by 0 bases; junction bases not matched to a gene: 10. CDR1 is MDHEN and CDR2 is SYDVKM in the germline V gene. This CDR3 contains 16 residues. The CDR3 sequence is CASSPSLADFSYEQYF. The CDR3 nucleotides read TGTGCCAGCAGCCCCTCACTAGCGGACTTCTCCTACGAGCAGTACTTC.

The V gene is TRBV6-5, the J gene TRBJ1-2, with a tentative D call TRBD1 (6 bases). The V gene's germline CDR1 is MNHEY and CDR2 SVGAGI. The CDR3 runs to 12 residues. With 6 bases removed from V and 4 bases from J, the gap between germline ends came to 9 bases. CDR3 DNA: TGTGCCAGCAGGGGGGCAGGCTATGGCTACACCTTC. It encodes CASRGAGYGYTF.

This clone was seen once. The chain combines TRBV2 with TRBJ1-5; a weak D match, TRBD1 (6 bases). The V end was cut by 6 bases, the J end by 3 bases, with 9 bases between. CDR3 length equals 13 residues. The germline gives CDR1 SNHLY, CDR2 FYNNEI. CDR3 nucleotide sequence: TGTGCCAGCAGGACAGGTACCAATCAGCCCCAGCATTTT. It is translated as CASRTGTNQPQHF. Variable domain in full (rest from reference TRBV2 and TRBJ1-5): EPEVTQTPSHQVTQMGQEVILRCVPISNHLYFYWYRQILGQKVEFLVSFYNNEISEKSEIFDDQFSVERPDGSNFTLKIRSTKLEDSAMYFCASRTGTNQPQHFGDGTRLSIL.

The chain carries TRBV30 and TRBJ2-3; maybe TRBD2 (5 bases). CDR1 is GTSNPN, CDR2 SVGIG, per germline (reference sequence). There are 14 residues in the CDR3. V shed 5 bases and J shed 0 bases, with 12 bases lying between them. The DNA of the CDR3 is TGTGCCTGGGCCCAGGAGGCCAGCACAGATACGCAGTATTTT. This gives the protein CAWAQEASTDTQYF. Full variable domain (missing parts from reference TRBV30 and TRBJ2-3): SQTIHQWPATLVQPVGSPLSLECTVEGTSNPNLYWYRQAAGRGLQLLFYSVGIGQISSEVPQNLSASRPQDRQFILSSKKLLLSDSGFYLCAWAQEASTDTQYFGPGTRLTVL.

The J gene is TRBJ2-1, the V gene TRBV6-6, with D perhaps assigned TRBD1 or TRBD2 (6 bases each). Looked up from germline, CDR1 is MNHNY and CDR2 is SVGAGI (reference sequence). V dropped 0 bases and J dropped 8 bases, with 11 bases sitting between them. CDR3 size: 14 residues. Written as DNA, the CDR3 is TGTGCCAGCAGTTACTCGCGGGGACATTATGAGCAGTTCTTC. This translates into CASSYSRGHYEQFF.

The J gene is TRBJ2-2, the V gene TRBV7-3; TRBD1 is a possible D gene (6 bases). Germline lookup yields CDR1 SGHTA and CDR2 FQGTGA. This CDR3 is 15 amino acids long. V was trimmed by 0 bases and J by 7 bases, leaving 12 bases between them. CDR3 sequence reads: CASSLTSPGVGELFF. CDR3 bases: TGTGCCAGCAGCTTAACGTCGCCAGGGGTCGGGGAGCTGTTTTTT.

This clone was seen a single time. This chain uses TRBV6-5 with TRBJ1-1; the D is unclear. Trimming left V 5 bases short and J 0 bases short, with 10 bases between. The CDR3 contains 14 residues. Germline CDR1 reads MNHEY; CDR2 reads SVGAGI. CDR3 bases: TGTGCCAGCAGTAGGATAGATATGAACACTGAAGCTTTCTTT. Protein product: CASSRIDMNTEAFF.

This chain uses TRBV28 with TRBJ2-2, with 10 bases matching TRBD1. After removal of 6 bases from V and 0 bases from J, the junction contained 1 base not matched to a gene. The CDR3 runs to 15 residues. Germline values: CDR1 MDHEN, CDR2 SYDVKM. For the CDR3, the DNA is TGTGCCAGCAGCGACAGGGGGCCGAACACCGGGGAGCTGTTTTTT. Residues: CASSDRGPNTGELFF.

In DNA, the CDR3 is TGTGCCAGCACCTACGGAGATACGCAGTATTTT. This sequence encodes CASTYGDTQYF. This chain links TRBV6-5 with TRBJ2-3; D unclear. CDR1 and CDR2 from the germline V gene are MNHEY and SVGAGI. The length of the CDR3 is 11 residues. V lost 7 bases, J lost 5 bases, and 7 bases lay in between.